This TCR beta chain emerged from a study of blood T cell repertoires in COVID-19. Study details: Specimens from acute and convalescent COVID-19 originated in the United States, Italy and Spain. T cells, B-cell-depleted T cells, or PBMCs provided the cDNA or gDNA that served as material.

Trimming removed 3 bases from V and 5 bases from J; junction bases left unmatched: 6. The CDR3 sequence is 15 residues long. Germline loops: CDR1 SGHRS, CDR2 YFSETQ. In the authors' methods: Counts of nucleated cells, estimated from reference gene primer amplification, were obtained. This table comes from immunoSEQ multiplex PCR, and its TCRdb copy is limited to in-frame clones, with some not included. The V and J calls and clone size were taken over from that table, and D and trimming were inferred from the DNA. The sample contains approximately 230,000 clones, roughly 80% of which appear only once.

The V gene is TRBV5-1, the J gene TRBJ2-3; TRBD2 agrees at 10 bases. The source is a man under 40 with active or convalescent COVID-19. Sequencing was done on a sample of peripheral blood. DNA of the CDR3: TGCGCCAGCAGCTCGCTAGCGGGAGTGGGAGATACGCAGTATTTT. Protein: CASSSLAGVGDTQYF.